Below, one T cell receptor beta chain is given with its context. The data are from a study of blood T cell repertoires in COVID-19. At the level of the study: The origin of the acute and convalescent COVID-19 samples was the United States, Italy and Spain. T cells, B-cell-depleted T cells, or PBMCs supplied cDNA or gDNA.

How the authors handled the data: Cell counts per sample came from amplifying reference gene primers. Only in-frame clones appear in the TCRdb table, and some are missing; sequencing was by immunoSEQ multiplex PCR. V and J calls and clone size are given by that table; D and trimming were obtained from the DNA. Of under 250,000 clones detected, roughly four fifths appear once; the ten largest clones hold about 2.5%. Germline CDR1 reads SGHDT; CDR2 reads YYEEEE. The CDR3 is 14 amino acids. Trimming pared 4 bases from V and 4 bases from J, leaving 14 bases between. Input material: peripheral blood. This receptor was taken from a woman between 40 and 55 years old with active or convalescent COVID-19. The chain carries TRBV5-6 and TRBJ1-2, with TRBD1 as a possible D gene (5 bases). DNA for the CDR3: TGTGCCAGCAGCCAGGACACTTTCCTCTATGGCTACACCTTC. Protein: CASSQDTFLYGYTF.